This T cell receptor (beta chain) was sequenced during a study of T cell changes during pregnancy in multiple sclerosis. Generated by immunoSEQ multiplex PCR, the TCRdb table keeps only in-frame clones and is missing some. The profile shows tens of thousands of clones, about 90% of them singletons. CDR1 is LNHDA, CDR2 SQIVND, per germline (reference sequence). There are 16 residues in the CDR3. Trimming at V came to 5 bases and at J to 1 base, leaving 5 bases not matched to a gene. The material sequenced was CD4+ T cells from peripheral blood mononuclear cells, taken in the second trimester of pregnancy. The origin of this receptor is a female donor with multiple sclerosis, enrolled in a pregnancy study. This chain connects TRBV19 to TRBJ2-1; 10 bases agree with TRBD2. The CDR3 nucleotides read TGTGCCAGTAGTGTAACTAGCGGGGCTTCCTACAATGAGCAGTTCTTC. Its protein product is CASSVTSGASYNEQFF.